This TCR beta chain was retrieved from a study of pediatric ulcerative colitis. Study observations and caveats: Blood-rectal clonal overlap within each person was significantly higher in ulcerative colitis patients than controls. Rectal repertoires separated controls, mild-moderate and acute severe colitis. Some T cells in rectal biopsies may come from blood, especially with overt colitis.

Per germline, CDR1 MGHRA and CDR2 YSYEKL. The CDR3 spans 13 residues. Trimming cost V 5 bases and J 7 bases; bases outside gene matches: 3. This clone turned up a few times. The antigen is not known. The rectum was sampled with one to two pinch biopsies at colonoscopy. This table comes from immunoSEQ multiplex PCR, and its TCRdb copy is limited to in-frame clones, with some not included. The sample holds tens of thousands of clones, around 73% seen once. The chain is built from TRBV4-1 and TRBJ1-4; 8 positions agree with TRBD1. The clonotype was recovered from a boy aged 5 to 17 with moderate ulcerative colitis. Input material: gut tissue. CDR3 sequence: CASSGQGGEKLFF. CDR3 in DNA: TGCGCCAGCAGCGGACAGGGCGGTGAAAAACTGTTTTTT.